These 14 T cell receptor beta chains were all obtained from the same sample, sequenced in a study of cytomegalovirus exposure and HLA in healthy donors. This PCR relied on a set of 60 Vbeta primers and 13 Jbeta primers. Clones were read by immunoSEQ multiplex PCR, and TCRdb kept only the in-frame ones, dropping some. The sample lists over 95,000 clones; more than 75% were seen once. The sequenced material came from PBMCs. The receptors were gathered from a woman aged 40 to 49 in good health and CMV-seropositive.

CDR3 bases: TGTGCCAGCAGCCAAGGGGCCCCTACGATCACAGATACGCAGTATTTT. Translation gives CASSQGAPTITDTQYF. This chain uses TRBV4-2 with TRBJ2-3; D is unresolved. CDR3 size: 16 residues. The germline V and J ends were trimmed by 1 base and 2 bases, with 13 bases remaining between them. CDR1 LGHNA and CDR2 YNFKEQ come from the germline V gene.

The V gene is TRBV6-5, the J gene TRBJ1-1; 8 bases match TRBD1. CDR3 length: 16 amino acids. Germline V gene data show CDR1 as MNHEY and CDR2 as SVGAGI. Trimming removed 2 bases from V and 7 bases from J; junction bases left unmatched: 12. The CDR3 region is CASSYGSDRAGNEAFF. As DNA, the CDR3 is TGTGCCAGCAGTTACGGATCGGACAGGGCCGGGAATGAAGCTTTCTTT.

This rearrangement joins TRBV6-5 to TRBJ1-1; 7 nucleotides match TRBD1. In germline, CDR1 is MNHEY, CDR2 SVGAGI. The CDR3 is made up of 13 amino acids. Trimming took 5 bases from V and 5 from J; bases not matched to a gene: 5. The CDR3 nucleotides are TGTGCCAGCAGTAAACCGACAGGGACTGAAGCTTTCTTT. Its protein is CASSKPTGTEAFF.

The chain carries TRBV25-1 and TRBJ1-5; 10 positions match TRBD1. The CDR3 is 16 residues long. J gave up 2 bases and V 4 bases, and 5 bases lay outside the gene matches. Germline V gene data show CDR1 as MGHDK and CDR2 as SYGVNS. The CDR3 DNA follows: TGTGCCAGCAGTGGTTCAGGGACAGGGGGCAATCAGCCCCAGCATTTT. As protein: CASSGSGTGGNQPQHF.

This clone appeared a single time. The rearrangement joins TRBV19 to TRBJ1-5, with D unclear. Looked up from germline, CDR1 is LNHDA and CDR2 is SQIVND (reference sequence). The V gene lost 3 bases and the J gene lost 2 bases, with 14 bases spanning the gap. This CDR3 has 16 amino acids. The CDR3 loop is CASSMGRFLGNQPQHF. In DNA, the CDR3 is TGTGCCAGTAGTATGGGCAGGTTCTTAGGCAATCAGCCCCAGCATTTT.

This clone was seen a few times. The CDR3 protein is CASSTDRGREKLFF. Written as DNA, the CDR3 is TGCGCCAGCAGCACCGACAGGGGGCGGGAAAAACTGTTTTTT. This chain joins TRBV5-1 and TRBJ1-4; TRBD1 matches 10 bases. Trimming at V came to 4 bases and at J to 8 bases, leaving 5 bases not matched to a gene. CDR1 is SGHRS, CDR2 YFSETQ, per germline. The CDR3 is 14 amino acids.

The chain has TRBV23-1 and TRBJ1-1; D possibly corresponds to TRBD1 (5 bases). TRBV23-1 is sorted into the ORF group, with uncertain function. Trimming took off 7 bases at V and 0 bases at J, with 12 bases between the two ends. The CDR3 has 14 residues. The chain's CDR3 is CASTSGHMNTEAFF. For the CDR3, the DNA is TGCGCCAGCACCTCAGGGCACATGAACACTGAAGCTTTCTTT.

The rearrangement links TRBV29-1 to TRBJ2-7; 9 bases fit TRBD1. Per the germline V gene, CDR1 is SQVTM and CDR2 is ANQGSEA. Losses at the gene ends were 7 bases for V and 0 bases for J; bases not matched to a gene: 4. There are 13 residues in the CDR3. CDR3 in amino acids: CSGTGVGSYEQYF. CDR3 coding DNA: TGCAGCGGGACAGGGGTCGGCTCCTACGAGCAGTACTTC.

This clone was counted between two and nine times. The chain carries TRBV5-1 and TRBJ1-1; a weak D match, TRBD1 (6 bases). This CDR3 is 15 amino acids long. The germline V gene has CDR1 SGHRS and CDR2 YFSETQ. Trimming removed 4 bases at V and 0 bases at J, with 13 bases between. CDR3 in amino acids: CASSTWTALNTEAFF. CDR3 DNA sequence: TGCGCCAGCAGCACGTGGACAGCGTTGAACACTGAAGCTTTCTTT.

The chain joins TRBV5-1 to TRBJ2-1; D possibly corresponds to TRBD1 (5 bases). The germline V gene has CDR1 SGHRS and CDR2 YFSETQ. With 1 base removed from V and 2 bases from J, the gap between germline ends came to 7 bases. This CDR3 contains 14 residues. Written as DNA, the CDR3 is TGCGCCAGCAGCTTGCAGGGTACCTACAATGAGCAGTTCTTC. Amino acids: CASSLQGTYNEQFF.

As concerns this clone: Germline and junction disagree at one end, which may indicate a read error. This chain connects TRBV7-9 to TRBJ1-2, with no clear D. The CDR3 runs to 12 residues. Germline CDR1 SEHNR, CDR2 FQNEAQ (reference sequence). In DNA, the CDR3 is TGTGCCAGCAGCCAAGGTGGGCAGCCTAACTCCTTC. Its protein is CASSQGGQPNSF. Looking up the rest from reference TRBV7-9 and TRBJ1-2 gives the full variable domain: DTGVSQNPRHKITKRGQNVTFRCDPISEHNRLYWYRQTLGQGPEFLTYFQNEAQLEKSRLLSDRFSAERPKGSFSTLEIQRTEQGDSAMYLCASSQGGQPNSFGSGTRLTVV.

This clone turned up a few times. The rearrangement uses TRBV7-9 and TRBJ2-7, with 7 positions matching TRBD1. CDR3 length: 14 residues. Germline V gene lookup returns CDR1 SEHNR and CDR2 FQNEAQ (reference sequence). After removal of 5 bases from V and 2 bases from J, the junction contained 6 bases not matched to a gene. The CDR3 loop reads CASSLVGTAYEQYF. The CDR3 nucleotides are TGTGCCAGCAGCCTAGTGGGGACAGCCTACGAGCAGTACTTC. The complete variable domain, with remaining parts taken from reference TRBV7-9 and TRBJ2-7, reads DTGVSQNPRHKITKRGQNVTFRCDPISEHNRLYWYRQTLGQGPEFLTYFQNEAQLEKSRLLSDRFSAERPKGSFSTLEIQRTEQGDSAMYLCASSLVGTAYEQYFGPGTRLTVT.

This clone was detected once. The CDR3 nucleotides read TGTGCCAGCAGCTTAAGGGGGACGGATAGCAATCAGCCCCAGCATTTT. This encodes CASSLRGTDSNQPQHF. The chain employs TRBV7-9 and TRBJ1-5, with TRBD1 as a possible D gene (6 bases). The germline V gene encodes CDR1 SEHNR and CDR2 FQNEAQ (reference sequence). The CDR3 is made up of 16 amino acids. V lost 2 bases to trimming and J lost 0 bases, with 11 bases between them.

The CDR3 DNA sequence: TGTGCCAGCAGTCATGGACAGGACACTGAAGCTTTCTTT. The encoded protein is CASSHGQDTEAFF. This chain joins TRBV7-9 and TRBJ1-1; TRBD1 matches 7 bases. The germline V gene has CDR1 SEHNR and CDR2 FQNEAQ (reference sequence). The CDR3 consists of 13 residues. J gave up 3 bases and V 6 bases, and 4 bases lay outside the gene matches.